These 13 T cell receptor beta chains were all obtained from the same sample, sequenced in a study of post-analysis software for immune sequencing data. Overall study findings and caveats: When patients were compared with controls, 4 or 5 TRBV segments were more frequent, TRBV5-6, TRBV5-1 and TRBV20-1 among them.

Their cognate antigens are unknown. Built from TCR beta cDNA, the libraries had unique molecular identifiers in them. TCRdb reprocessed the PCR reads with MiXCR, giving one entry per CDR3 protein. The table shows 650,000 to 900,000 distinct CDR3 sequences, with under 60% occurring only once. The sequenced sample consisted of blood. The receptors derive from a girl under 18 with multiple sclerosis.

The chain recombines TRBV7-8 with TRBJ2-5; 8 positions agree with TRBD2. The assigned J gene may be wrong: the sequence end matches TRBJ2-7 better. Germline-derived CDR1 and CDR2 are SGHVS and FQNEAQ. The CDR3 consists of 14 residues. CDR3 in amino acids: CASSLFQSGGEQYF. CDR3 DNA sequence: TGTGCCAGCAGCTTATTCCAAAGCGGGGGCGAGCAGTACTTC.

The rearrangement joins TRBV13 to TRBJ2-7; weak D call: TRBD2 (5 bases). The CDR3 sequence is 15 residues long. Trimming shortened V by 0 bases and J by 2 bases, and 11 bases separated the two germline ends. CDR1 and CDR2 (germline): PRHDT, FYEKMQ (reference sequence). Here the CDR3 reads CASSLGRGGPYEQYF. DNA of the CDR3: TGTGCCAGCAGCTTAGGCCGAGGAGGCCCCTACGAGCAGTACTTC.

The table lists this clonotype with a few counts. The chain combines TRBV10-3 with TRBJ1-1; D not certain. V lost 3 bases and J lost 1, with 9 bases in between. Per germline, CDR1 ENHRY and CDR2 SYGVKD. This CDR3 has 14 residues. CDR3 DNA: TGTGCCATCAGTGACGGGGTCGGGAACACTGAAGCTTTCTTT. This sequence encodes CAISDGVGNTEAFF.

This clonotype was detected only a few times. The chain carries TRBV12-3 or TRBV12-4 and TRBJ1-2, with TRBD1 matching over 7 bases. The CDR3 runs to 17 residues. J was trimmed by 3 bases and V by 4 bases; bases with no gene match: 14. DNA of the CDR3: TGTGCCAGCAGTTCCTCCTCCCGACAGGGCCCTGACTATGGCTACACCTTC. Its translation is CASSSSSRQGPDYGYTF.

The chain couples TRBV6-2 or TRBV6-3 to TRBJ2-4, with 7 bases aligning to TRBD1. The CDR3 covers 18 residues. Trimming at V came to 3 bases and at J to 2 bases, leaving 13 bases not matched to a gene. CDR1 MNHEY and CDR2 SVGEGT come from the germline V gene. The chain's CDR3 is CASSYQPRQGESKNIQYF. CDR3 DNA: TGTGCCAGCAGTTATCAACCACGACAGGGAGAGTCCAAAAACATTCAGTACTTC.

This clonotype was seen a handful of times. The chain's CDR3 is CSARWLAAYEQYF. The CDR3 DNA reads as TGCAGTGCTAGATGGCTAGCGGCTTACGAGCAGTACTTC. The chain uses TRBV20-1 and TRBJ2-7, with 7 bases fitting TRBD2. The CDR3 runs 13 residues. J lost 4 bases, V lost 2 bases, and 5 bases had no gene match. Per the germline V gene, CDR1 is DFQATT and CDR2 is SNEGSKA (reference sequence).

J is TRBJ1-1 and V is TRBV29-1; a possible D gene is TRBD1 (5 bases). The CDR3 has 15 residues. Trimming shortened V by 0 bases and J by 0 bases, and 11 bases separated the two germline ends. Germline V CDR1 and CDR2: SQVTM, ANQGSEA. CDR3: CSVEDRRGMNTEAFF. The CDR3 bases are TGCAGCGTTGAAGATCGGCGGGGCATGAACACTGAAGCTTTCTTT.

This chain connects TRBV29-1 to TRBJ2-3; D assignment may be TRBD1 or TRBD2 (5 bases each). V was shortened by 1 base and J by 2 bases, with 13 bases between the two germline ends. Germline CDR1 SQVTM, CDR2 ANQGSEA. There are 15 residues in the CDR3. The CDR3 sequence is CSVEGSGTPTDTQYF. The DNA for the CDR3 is TGCAGCGTTGAAGGTTCGGGGACCCCCACAGATACGCAGTATTTT.

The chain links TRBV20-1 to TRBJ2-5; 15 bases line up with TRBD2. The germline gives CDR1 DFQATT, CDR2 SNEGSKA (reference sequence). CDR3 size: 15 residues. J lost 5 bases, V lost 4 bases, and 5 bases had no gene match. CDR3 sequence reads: CSAKMGLAGGETQYF. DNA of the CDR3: TGCAGTGCTAAGATGGGACTAGCGGGAGGCGAGACCCAGTACTTC.

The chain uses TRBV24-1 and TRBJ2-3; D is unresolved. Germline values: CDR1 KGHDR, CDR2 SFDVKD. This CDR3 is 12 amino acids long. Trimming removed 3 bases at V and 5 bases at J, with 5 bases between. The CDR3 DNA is TGTGCCACCAGTGATCCCGTAGATACGCAGTATTTT. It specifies CATSDPVDTQYF.

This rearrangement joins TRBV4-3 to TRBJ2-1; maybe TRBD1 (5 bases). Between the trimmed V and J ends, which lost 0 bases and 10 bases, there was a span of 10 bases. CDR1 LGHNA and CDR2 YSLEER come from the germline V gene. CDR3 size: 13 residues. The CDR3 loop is CASSQEGLLEQFF. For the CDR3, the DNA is TGCGCCAGCAGCCAAGAGGGGCTCCTCGAGCAGTTCTTC.

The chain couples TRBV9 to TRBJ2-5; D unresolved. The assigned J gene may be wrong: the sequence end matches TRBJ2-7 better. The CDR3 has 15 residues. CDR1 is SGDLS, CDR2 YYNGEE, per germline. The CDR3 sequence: CASSSRKVRIYEQYF. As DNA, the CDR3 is TGTGCCAGCAGCTCAAGGAAGGTACGGATATACGAGCAGTACTTC.

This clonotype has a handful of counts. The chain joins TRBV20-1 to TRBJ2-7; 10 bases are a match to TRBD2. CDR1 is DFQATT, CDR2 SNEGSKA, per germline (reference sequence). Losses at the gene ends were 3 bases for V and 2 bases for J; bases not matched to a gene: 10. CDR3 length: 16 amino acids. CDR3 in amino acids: CSASPLAGDKAYEQYF. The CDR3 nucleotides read TGCAGTGCTAGCCCCCTAGCGGGAGATAAGGCCTACGAGCAGTACTTC.